This TCR beta chain was sequenced during a study of siplizumab effects on memory and regulatory T cells. Each sample contributed approximately 96,000 TCR templates to the assay. Sequenced by immunoSEQ multiplex PCR; TCRdb stores in-frame clones only, minus some. The profile covers roughly 100,000 clones, with about 90% appearing a single time and 1.1% taken by the ten largest. CDR1 SGHAT and CDR2 FQNNGV come from the germline V gene. V gave up 3 bases and J gave up 5 bases, with 4 bases separating them. The CDR3 covers 12 residues. Overall study findings and caveats: Controls showed an average of around 30% Treg-derived mappable alloreactive CD4+ clones, while siplizumab showed roughly 74%. Apparently more diverse than memory cells, naive T cells also seemed major alloresponse contributors. Siplizumab significantly brought down the alloreactive sequences that trace back to unstimulated CD4+ memory cells.

Note on this clone: No antigen is known for it.

This chain joins TRBV11-2 and TRBJ1-4; unclear D gene. This receptor was identified in a human donor in good health. The specimen was CD4+ T cells sorted from blood. CDR3 protein: CASSFPNEKLFF. The CDR3 nucleotides read TGTGCCAGCAGCTTTCCCAATGAAAAACTGTTTTTT.